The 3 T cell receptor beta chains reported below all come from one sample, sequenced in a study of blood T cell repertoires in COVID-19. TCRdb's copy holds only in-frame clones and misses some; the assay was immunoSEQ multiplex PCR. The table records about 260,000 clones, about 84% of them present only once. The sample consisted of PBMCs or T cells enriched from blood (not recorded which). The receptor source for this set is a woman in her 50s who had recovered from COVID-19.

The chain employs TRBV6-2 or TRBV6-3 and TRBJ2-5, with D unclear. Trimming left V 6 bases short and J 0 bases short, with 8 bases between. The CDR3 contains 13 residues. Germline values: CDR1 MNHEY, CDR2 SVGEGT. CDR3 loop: CASSLDYQETQYF. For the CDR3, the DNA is TGTGCCAGCAGCCTCGACTACCAAGAGACCCAGTACTTC.

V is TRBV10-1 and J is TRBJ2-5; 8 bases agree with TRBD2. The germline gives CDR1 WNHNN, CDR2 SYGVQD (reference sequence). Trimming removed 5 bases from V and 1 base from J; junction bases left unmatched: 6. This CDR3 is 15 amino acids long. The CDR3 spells CASSKSGGPQETQYF. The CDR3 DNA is TGCGCCAGCAGTAAAAGCGGGGGCCCCCAAGAGACCCAGTACTTC.

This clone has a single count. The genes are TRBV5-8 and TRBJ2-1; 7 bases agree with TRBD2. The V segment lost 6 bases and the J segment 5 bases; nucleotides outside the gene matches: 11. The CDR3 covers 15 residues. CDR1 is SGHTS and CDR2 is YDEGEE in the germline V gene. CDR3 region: CASTHPVRGNNEQFF. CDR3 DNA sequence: TGTGCCAGCACCCACCCGGTGCGGGGGAACAATGAGCAGTTCTTC.